The 19 T cell receptor beta chains below were found in one sample sequenced in a study of T cell repertoires in cytomegalovirus infection. TCRdb analysed the reads with MiXCR anew, one entry per CDR3 protein. The table shows a few hundred thousand distinct CDR3 sequences, with about 42% occurring only once. For these TCRs, the target antigens are not known. Material: cultured PBMCs, obtained from culture after CMV antigen stimulation. The origin of the receptors is a human donor in good health (CMV status not recorded). Some clones in this sample may be carry-over from other donors' samples.

The V and J genes are TRBV7-2 and TRBJ2-5, with D possibly called TRBD1 or TRBD2 (5 bases each). The germline V gene encodes CDR1 SGHTA and CDR2 FQGNSA. The V and J ends lost 4 bases and 2 bases respectively, with 23 bases between them. The CDR3 is 18 residues long. The CDR3: CASSSRARGSGQQETQYF. The CDR3 region has the DNA TGTGCCAGCAGCTCCCGCGCCAGAGGATCGGGGCAGCAAGAGACCCAGTACTTC.

In its sample, this clonotype was seen a few times. V gene TRBV6-5 combines with J gene TRBJ1-1; perhaps TRBD1 as D (5 bases). CDR1 is MNHEY, CDR2 SVGAGI, per germline. CDR3 size: 18 residues. V lost 2 bases, J lost 4 bases, and 23 bases lay in between. DNA for the CDR3: TGTGCCAGCAGTTACGGGATCCCCGGGGCCTCCGTTGGCACTGAAGCTTTCTTT. It specifies CASSYGIPGASVGTEAFF.

A single count supports this clonotype. V gene TRBV2 combines with J gene TRBJ2-1; tentative D call: TRBD1 (6 bases). CDR1 SNHLY and CDR2 FYNNEI come from the germline V gene. The CDR3 length is 14 residues. V lost 6 bases to trimming and J lost 5 bases, with 14 bases between them. The CDR3 sequence: CASRDRNFDNEQFF. The CDR3 DNA is TGTGCCAGCAGAGACAGGAACTTCGACAATGAGCAGTTCTTC. The full variable domain, completed using reference TRBV2 and TRBJ2-1, is EPEVTQTPSHQVTQMGQEVILRCVPISNHLYFYWYRQILGQKVEFLVSFYNNEISEKSEIFDDQFSVERPDGSNFTLKIRSTKLEDSAMYFCASRDRNFDNEQFFGPGTRLTVL.

The V gene is TRBV15, the J gene TRBJ2-1, with TRBD2 matching over 7 bases. The CDR3 length is 16 residues. V lost 1 base to trimming and J lost 5 bases; unmatched junction nucleotides: 8. From germline, CDR1 is LNHNV and CDR2 YYDKDF (reference sequence). CDR3 sequence (DNA): TGTGCCACCAGCAGAGGAGGGGAGCGGGGTAACAATGAGCAGTTCTTC. As protein: CATSRGGERGNNEQFF.

The V and J genes are TRBV4-1 and TRBJ1-2, with D tentatively TRBD1 (5 bases). Germline V gives CDR1 MGHRA, CDR2 YSYEKL. The CDR3 extends over 11 amino acids. Trimming removed 8 bases from V and 6 bases from J, with 10 bases in between. CDR3: CASRGGDGYTF. The CDR3 DNA reads TGCGCCAGCCGGGGAGGGGATGGCTACACCTTC.

This sequence joins TRBV12-3 or TRBV12-4 and TRBJ1-2; no reliable D call. The CDR3 totals 18 residues. V was trimmed by 6 bases and J by 1 base, leaving 24 bases between them. The CDR3 region is CASSPGELLRGGNYGYTF. The DNA of the CDR3 is TGTGCCAGCAGCCCCGGGGAACTACTAAGAGGTGGTAACTATGGCTACACCTTC.

The CDR3 is CASSLPGTGYGSYGYTF. CDR3 nucleotides: TGTGCCAGCAGTTTACCCGGGACAGGGTATGGGAGCTATGGCTACACCTTC. The rearrangement joins TRBV28 to TRBJ1-2; 9 bases fit TRBD1. Germline V CDR1 and CDR2: MDHEN, SYDVKM. J lost 4 bases, V lost 2 bases, and 11 bases had no gene match. The CDR3 length is 17 residues.

V and J are TRBV7-6 and TRBJ2-3; no firm D call. Looked up from germline, CDR1 is SGHVS and CDR2 is FNYEAQ. The V end was cut by 5 bases, the J end by 1 base, with 10 bases between. The CDR3 is 14 residues long. The CDR3 nucleotides read TGTGCCAGCAGCCCAACATGGGGCACAGATACGCAGTATTTT. This gives the protein CASSPTWGTDTQYF.

The chain has TRBV6-1 and TRBJ1-3; 8 positions match TRBD1. V shed 6 bases, J shed 2 bases, and the junction held 9 bases outside the gene matches. CDR1 MNHNS and CDR2 SASEGT come from the germline V gene. The CDR3 runs to 16 residues. The CDR3 bases are TGTGCCAGCAGAGACATCAGGGGGCTGGCTGGAAACACCATATATTTT. This codes for CASRDIRGLAGNTIYF.

The table lists this clonotype with a few counts. This chain connects TRBV11-3 to TRBJ2-3; 9 bases are shared with TRBD2. This CDR3 region has 16 residues. After removal of 5 bases from V and 5 bases from J, the junction contained 11 bases not matched to a gene. The germline V gene encodes CDR1 SGHNT and CDR2 YENEEA. CDR3: CASSPVAGGPLDTQYF. CDR3 in DNA: TGTGCCAGCAGCCCCGTGGCGGGGGGGCCTTTAGATACGCAGTATTTT.

This clonotype has just one count. V gene TRBV6-2 or TRBV6-3 combines with J gene TRBJ1-2; unclear D gene. The CDR3 totals 16 residues. From germline, CDR1 is MNHEY and CDR2 SVGEGT. Trimming took 2 bases from V and 0 from J, leaving 13 bases between them. This CDR3 reads CASSYGFWTANYGYTF. CDR3 bases: TGTGCCAGCAGTTACGGGTTCTGGACGGCTAACTATGGCTACACCTTC.

The chain joins TRBV5-4 to TRBJ1-1, with TRBD1 identical over 8 bases. The CDR3 runs to 14 residues. Trimming took 4 bases from V and 3 from J; bases not matched to a gene: 5. Germline-derived CDR1 and CDR2 are SGHNT and YYREEE (reference sequence). The chain's CDR3 is CASSPTGGYTEAFF. The CDR3 nucleotides read TGTGCCAGCAGCCCAACAGGGGGTTACACTGAAGCTTTCTTT.

This clonotype came up a few times. The gene calls are TRBV7-9 and TRBJ2-5, with 9 bases identical to TRBD2. The CDR3 has 14 amino acids. Germline V gene sequence: CDR1 SEHNR, CDR2 FQNEAQ (reference sequence). With 2 bases clipped from V and 5 bases from J, the junction kept 3 bases outside the gene matches. CDR3: CASSLSSGGETQYF. CDR3 DNA sequence: TGTGCCAGCAGCTTATCGAGCGGGGGGGAGACCCAGTACTTC.

This sequence joins TRBV20-1 and TRBJ2-2; D not certain. This CDR3 comprises 14 residues. The germline gives CDR1 DFQATT, CDR2 SNEGSKA (reference sequence). V was clipped by 3 bases and J by 0 bases, with 8 bases between them. The CDR3 nucleotides read TGCAGTGCTAGGCTGGGGTCGAACACCGGGGAGCTGTTTTTT. Its translation is CSARLGSNTGELFF.

The chain uses TRBV19 and TRBJ1-2; 7 positions agree with TRBD1. This CDR3 has 14 residues. CDR1 LNHDA and CDR2 SQIVND come from the germline V gene (reference sequence). J gave up 5 bases and V 5 bases, and 8 bases lay outside the gene matches. CDR3 amino acids: CASSPLDRVYGYTF. The CDR3 DNA follows: TGTGCCAGTAGTCCCCTCGACAGGGTTTATGGCTACACCTTC.

The chain has TRBV20-1 and TRBJ2-3, with a possible D match to TRBD2 (5 bases). There are 14 residues in the CDR3. V was cut by 4 bases and J by 2 bases, with 13 bases left in between. The germline V gene encodes CDR1 DFQATT and CDR2 SNEGSKA (reference sequence). CDR3 residues: CSAKSPGITDTQYF. The CDR3 coding sequence is TGCAGTGCTAAGTCTCCCGGGATCACAGATACGCAGTATTTT.

The rearrangement uses TRBV20-1 and TRBJ1-5; D is perhaps TRBD1 (5 bases). This CDR3 comprises 12 residues. The ends were cut back, 6 bases at V and 2 bases at J, with 8 bases in the middle. Germline loops: CDR1 DFQATT, CDR2 SNEGSKA (reference sequence). CDR3: CSAGGGNQPQHF. In nucleotides, the CDR3 is TGCAGTGCCGGGGGGGGCAATCAGCCCCAGCATTTT.

The chain uses TRBV10-3 and TRBJ1-6; tentative D call: TRBD1 (5 bases). CDR3 length equals 15 residues. Germline assignment: CDR1 ENHRY and CDR2 SYGVKD. The V end was cut by 11 bases, the J end by 7 bases, with 21 bases between. The CDR3 sequence: CAFESTGTENSPLHF. The CDR3 DNA follows: TGTGCCTTCGAATCTACCGGGACGGAAAATTCACCCCTCCACTTT.

This clonotype was seen a few times. The CDR3 loop reads CASSYSYPGLAESTGELFF. The DNA for the CDR3 is TGTGCCAGCAGTTACTCATATCCGGGACTAGCGGAGAGCACCGGGGAGCTGTTTTTT. The chain links TRBV6-5 to TRBJ2-2; 11 nucleotides align to TRBD2. The V segment lost 0 bases and the J segment 4 bases; nucleotides outside the gene matches: 10. Per the germline V gene, CDR1 is MNHEY and CDR2 is SVGAGI. The CDR3 spans 19 residues.